This passage covers 19 T cell receptor beta chains from one sample sequenced in a study of T cell changes during pregnancy in multiple sclerosis. Data came from immunoSEQ multiplex PCR; TCRdb stores just in-frame clones and leaves some out. The table lists 30,000 to 45,000 clones, 92% of them singletons. Sequencing input: PBMCs (not recorded whether the cells were cultured). The receptors shown here come from a female donor with multiple sclerosis, enrolled in a pregnancy study.

This rearrangement joins TRBV5-1 to TRBJ2-1; 10 bases line up with TRBD1. Unmatched junction bases numbered 6, after V lost 3 bases and J lost 6 bases. Germline CDR1 is SGHRS and CDR2 is YFSETQ. The CDR3 length is 15 residues. The DNA for the CDR3 is TGCGCCAGCAGCTCCGGGACAGGGGTGAGCAATGAGCAGTTCTTC. This translates into CASSSGTGVSNEQFF.

This chain links TRBV28 with TRBJ1-1, with 7 bases lining up with TRBD1. There are 14 residues in the CDR3. V was clipped by 6 bases and J by 3 bases; unmatched bases: 7. Germline V gives CDR1 MDHEN, CDR2 SYDVKM. CDR3 in DNA: TGTGCCAGCAGCCGGACAGGTCGAGACACTGAAGCTTTCTTT. Its translation is CASSRTGRDTEAFF.

This chain joins TRBV19 and TRBJ1-1; 7 nucleotides match TRBD1. The CDR3 has 15 amino acids. Germline CDR1 is LNHDA and CDR2 is SQIVND (reference sequence). J was trimmed by 1 base and V by 1 base; bases with no gene match: 3. CDR3 in DNA: TGTGCCAGTAGTATAGCCGGGACAGCGAACACTGAAGCTTTCTTT. Protein: CASSIAGTANTEAFF.

DNA of the CDR3: TGCGCCAGCAGCCAAGGGTTATGGGCCAGGCTGTACCAAGAGACCCAGTACTTC. Translated, it gives CASSQGLWARLYQETQYF. The chain recombines TRBV4-1 with TRBJ2-5, with D unresolved. The germline CDR1 and CDR2 sequences are MGHRA and YSYEKL. V lost 1 base and J 0 bases, leaving 18 bases between the germline ends. This CDR3 is built from 18 residues.

The chain uses TRBV2 and TRBJ2-5; a possible D gene is TRBD1 (5 bases). Germline assignment: CDR1 SNHLY and CDR2 FYNNEI. V lost 6 bases and J lost 4, with 12 bases in between. This CDR3 is built from 13 residues. CDR3 in DNA: TGTGCCAGCAGAGGAGACAGTATAGAGACCCAGTACTTC. As protein: CASRGDSIETQYF. The variable domain in full, with the rest retrieved from reference TRBV2 and TRBJ2-5, is EPEVTQTPSHQVTQMGQEVILRCVPISNHLYFYWYRQILGQKVEFLVSFYNNEISEKSEIFDDQFSVERPDGSNFTLKIRSTKLEDSAMYFCASRGDSIETQYFGPGTRLLVL.

V gene TRBV5-6 combines with J gene TRBJ2-1; D might be TRBD1 (5 bases). V was trimmed by 4 bases and J by 0 bases, leaving 11 bases between them. This CDR3 is 15 amino acids long. CDR1 and CDR2 (germline): SGHDT, YYEEEE. Written as DNA, the CDR3 is TGTGCCAGCAGCCCCGACAGTTTCTCCTACAATGAGCAGTTCTTC. It encodes CASSPDSFSYNEQFF.

DNA for the CDR3: TGCGCCAGCAGCCAGACCGGAAATGAGCAGTTCTTC. Amino acids: CASSQTGNEQFF. The chain employs TRBV4-1 and TRBJ2-1, with D uncertain. This CDR3 is 12 amino acids long. Trimming stripped 3 bases from V and 7 bases from J, with 7 bases between. Germline V gives CDR1 MGHRA, CDR2 YSYEKL.

This rearrangement joins TRBV4-2 to TRBJ1-1, with D hard to call. From germline, CDR1 is LGHNA and CDR2 YNFKEQ. The V gene lost 1 base and the J gene lost 5 bases, with 17 bases spanning the gap. The CDR3 is 16 residues long. DNA of the CDR3: TGTGCCAGCAGCCAAGGGACGTTAATCGGTGGGACTGAAGCTTTCTTT. The encoded protein is CASSQGTLIGGTEAFF.

The chain carries TRBV2 and TRBJ1-4; TRBD1 might be the D (5 bases). The ends were cut back, 3 bases at V and 5 bases at J, with 13 bases in the middle. Germline V gene sequence: CDR1 SNHLY, CDR2 FYNNEI. The CDR3 is made up of 15 amino acids. CDR3 in amino acids: CASSDTGDPNEKLFF. CDR3 nucleotide sequence: TGTGCCAGCAGTGATACGGGGGACCCCAATGAAAAACTGTTTTTT.

V and J are TRBV19 and TRBJ1-5; the match to TRBD1 covers 7 bases. This CDR3 is 15 amino acids long. CDR1 LNHDA and CDR2 SQIVND come from the germline V gene (reference sequence). J lost 2 bases, V lost 3 bases, and 4 bases had no gene match. CDR3 sequence: CASSIRQGGNQPQHF. The CDR3 coding sequence is TGTGCCAGTAGTATTCGGCAGGGGGGCAATCAGCCCCAGCATTTT. The complete variable domain, with remaining parts taken from reference TRBV19 and TRBJ1-5, reads DGGITQSPKYLFRKEGQNVTLSCEQNLNHDAMYWYRQDPGQGLRLIYYSQIVNDFQKGDIAEGYSVSREKKESFPLTVTSAQKNPTAFYLCASSIRQGGNQPQHFGDGTRLSIL.

The V gene is TRBV28, the J gene TRBJ2-1, with 8 bases that match TRBD2. The trim removed 7 bases at V and 6 bases at J, leaving 5 bases unmatched. This CDR3 contains 13 residues. From germline, CDR1 is MDHEN and CDR2 SYDVKM. The CDR3 sequence is CASKSGRGNEQFF. CDR3 DNA sequence: TGTGCCAGCAAGAGCGGGAGAGGCAATGAGCAGTTCTTC.

This rearrangement joins TRBV7-9 to TRBJ2-4; 13 nucleotides align to TRBD2. Germline V CDR1 and CDR2: SEHNR, FQNEAQ (reference sequence). V shed 5 bases, J shed 3 bases, and the junction held 4 bases outside the gene matches. There are 16 residues in the CDR3. This chain's CDR3 is CASSPRLAGGKNIQYF. CDR3 nucleotide sequence: TGTGCCAGCAGCCCGAGACTAGCGGGAGGCAAAAACATTCAGTACTTC.

The rearrangement links TRBV7-9 to TRBJ1-1, with TRBD1 matching over 11 bases. The CDR3 loop spans 16 amino acids. V shed 10 bases, J shed 3 bases, and the junction held 13 bases outside the gene matches. Germline V gene sequence: CDR1 SEHNR, CDR2 FQNEAQ (reference sequence). The CDR3 bases are TGTGCCATCCCGACGTCCCGGGACAGGGGGGACACTGAAGCTTTCTTT. Translating it yields CAIPTSRDRGDTEAFF.

The chain employs TRBV10-3 and TRBJ1-3; D possibly corresponds to TRBD1 (6 bases). Looked up from germline, CDR1 is ENHRY and CDR2 is SYGVKD. This CDR3 is 14 amino acids long. V shed 5 bases and J shed 4 bases, with 12 bases lying between them. The CDR3 DNA reads TGTGCCATCAGTCCGGGACACGACGGAAACACCATATATTTT. It specifies CAISPGHDGNTIYF.

This clone was counted a few times. This chain connects TRBV18 to TRBJ1-2; the D gene is possibly TRBD1 (5 bases). CDR1 and CDR2 (germline): KGHSH, LQKENI. This CDR3 contains 13 residues. V lost 3 bases, J lost 6 bases, and 11 bases lay in between. The CDR3 DNA is TGTGCCAGCTCACCGCAGGGTGAGGATGGCTACACCTTC. Its translation: CASSPQGEDGYTF.

This rearrangement joins TRBV7-2 to TRBJ2-1, with D maybe TRBD2 (6 bases). The CDR3 consists of 15 residues. V shed 6 bases and J shed 0 bases, with 12 bases lying between them. Germline CDR1 is SGHTA and CDR2 is FQGNSA. The CDR3 DNA follows: TGTGCCAGCAGTCTTAGCGGAGACTCCTACAATGAGCAGTTCTTC. Amino acids: CASSLSGDSYNEQFF.

A single count supports this clone. This chain links TRBV25-1 with TRBJ2-7, with D perhaps assigned TRBD1 or TRBD2 (5 bases each). V lost 3 bases, J lost 6 bases, and 12 bases lay in between. The CDR3 has 13 residues. Germline CDR1 and CDR2: MGHDK and SYGVNS. This CDR3 reads CASSDGGRFEQYF. The CDR3 nucleotides read TGTGCCAGCAGTGATGGGGGACGGTTCGAGCAGTACTTC.

V and J are TRBV10-2 and TRBJ1-1; D is possibly TRBD1 (6 bases). CDR1 is WSHSY and CDR2 is SAAADI in the germline V gene. The V end was cut by 3 bases, the J end by 10 bases, with 12 bases between. The CDR3 runs 12 residues. CDR3 sequence (DNA): TGCGCCAGCAGTGATGGGGGGGCGCCAGCTTTCTTT. Translation gives CASSDGGAPAFF.

V usage is TRBV30 and J usage is TRBJ1-4; 8 bases fit TRBD1. The CDR3 spans 15 residues. Trimming removed 3 bases from V and 7 bases from J; junction bases left unmatched: 10. Per the germline V gene, CDR1 is GTSNPN and CDR2 is SVGIG (reference sequence). CDR3 DNA: TGTGCCTGGAGCGCAGGGACAGGACGGGGTGAAAAACTGTTTTTT. Its protein product is CAWSAGTGRGEKLFF.